One sample yielded the 4 T cell receptor beta chains listed below, sequenced in a study of blood T cell repertoires in COVID-19. Clones were read by immunoSEQ multiplex PCR, and TCRdb kept only the in-frame ones, dropping some. The table includes about 260,000 clones, around 88% detected once. Sequenced material: PBMCs or T cells enriched from blood (not recorded which). The origin of the receptors is a woman aged 50 to 65 who had recovered from COVID-19.

CDR3 sequence reads: CASRRGQRNTIYF. CDR3 DNA sequence: TGTGCCAGCAGGCGTGGGCAGAGAAACACCATATATTTT. V is TRBV7-9 and J is TRBJ1-3; D is unresolved. V gave up 6 bases and J gave up 5 bases, with 11 bases separating them. The CDR3 runs 13 residues. CDR1 and CDR2 (germline): SEHNR, FQNEAQ (reference sequence).

This rearrangement joins TRBV30 to TRBJ2-7, with TRBD2 matching over 10 bases. This CDR3 contains 15 residues. Germline V lookup: CDR1 GTSNPN, CDR2 SVGIG (reference sequence). V trimming: 4 bases; J trimming: 7 bases; junction bases outside the gene matches: 13. The CDR3 loop is CAWNLGASGGEEQYF. The DNA of the CDR3 is TGTGCCTGGAACCTGGGGGCTAGCGGGGGAGAGGAGCAGTACTTC.

This chain joins TRBV18 and TRBJ1-4, with TRBD1 matching 7 bases. Trimming took 4 bases from V and 7 from J; bases not matched to a gene: 12. This CDR3 comprises 16 residues. Germline V gene data show CDR1 as KGHSH and CDR2 as LQKENI. The CDR3 is CASSRGTTGSGEKLFF. In DNA form, the CDR3 reads TGTGCCAGCTCACGAGGGACGACAGGGTCGGGTGAAAAACTGTTTTTT.

This sequence joins TRBV7-2 and TRBJ1-6; 10 nucleotides align to TRBD1. Trimming cost V 5 bases and J 4 bases; bases outside gene matches: 5. This CDR3 has 16 residues. CDR1 SGHTA and CDR2 FQGNSA come from the germline V gene. CDR3 sequence reads: CASSTGGQGYNSPLHF. CDR3 sequence (DNA): TGTGCCAGCAGCACAGGGGGACAGGGGTATAATTCACCCCTCCACTTT.